The TCR beta chain described here comes from a study of cytomegalovirus exposure and HLA in healthy donors. The PCR had 60 Vbeta and 13 Jbeta primers. Some clones are missing from TCRdb's copy, which holds only in-frame ones; the method was immunoSEQ multiplex PCR. Of tens of thousands of clones listed, roughly 80% are singletons. The table lists this clone with a few counts. Other DNA sequences of this sample code for an identical CDR3. Donors had nominal health at sampling but likely had unrecorded immune exposures. V lost 5 bases, J lost 0 bases, and 9 bases lay in between. This CDR3 contains 15 residues. Germline CDR1 and CDR2: SGHDT and YYEEEE.

This clonotype was obtained from a man between 40 and 49 years old in good health and CMV-seronegative. V is TRBV5-6 and J is TRBJ2-6; weak D call: TRBD2 (5 bases). Sequencing was carried out using PBMCs. The CDR3 spells CASRFGSSGANVLTF. CDR3 DNA: TGTGCCAGCAGGTTTGGGAGCTCTGGGGCCAACGTCCTGACTTTC.